This T cell receptor beta chain was recovered during a study of T cell clones after liver transplantation. On the study more broadly: A pre-transplant mixed lymphocyte reaction with TCRbeta sequencing defined graft-donor-reactive clones followed in post-transplant blood. Patients counted as tolerant after at least one year off all immunosuppression, enzymes not exceeding twice normal.

The CDR3 is 13 amino acids. CDR1 and CDR2 (germline): MNHEY, SVGAGI. V lost 6 bases and J lost 10, with 15 bases in between. About this clone itself: Its antigen is not known.

Study-wide points: Low donor cell numbers restricted donor-reactive repertoire measurement in a couple of subjects.

The repertoire was sequenced with immunoSEQ multiplex PCR; TCRdb's copy has only in-frame clones and lacks some. The sample has 45,000 to 55,000 clones; about 88% are singletons. Sequencing used CD4+ T cells from blood, obtained before liver transplant. This receptor was identified in a human donor who received a liver transplant. The rearrangement joins TRBV6-5 to TRBJ1-4; unclear D gene. The CDR3 DNA is TGTGCCAGCAGCGACGATTCCCGGGGAAAACTGTTTTTT. Amino acids: CASSDDSRGKLFF.